This T cell receptor (beta chain) was found in a study of control samples from healthy donors and cancer patients. Clones were read by immunoSEQ multiplex PCR, and TCRdb kept only the in-frame ones, dropping some. The sample has approximately 150,000 clones, 75% to 95% seen once. The ends lost 8 bases at V and 7 bases at J; junction bases unmatched: 2. The CDR3 spans 13 residues. From germline, CDR1 is SEHNR and CDR2 FQNEAQ (reference sequence). The count of this clone is one. The sequence was obtained from a man aged 25 to 40 in good health. The V and J genes are TRBV7-9 and TRBJ2-3; 14 bases match TRBD2. Sample: blood. The CDR3 loop reads CASGTSGGNTQYF. CDR3 nucleotides: TGTGCCAGCGGGACTAGCGGGGGTAATACGCAGTATTTT.